This paragraph reports one T cell receptor (beta chain). Its antigen is undetermined. It was genomic DNA that served as the template for profiling TCR beta VDJ and CDR3. TCRdb used MiXCR to reprocess the reads, holding one entry per CDR3 protein. The sample records about 95,000 distinct CDR3 sequences, 55% to 70% being singletons. These data belong to a study of CD8+CD57+ T cells in acquired aplastic anemia. Overall study context: DNA from sorted CD4+ and CD8+ cells averaged around 3.5 ug.

General observations from the study: Overlapping CD8+ CDR3 repertoires of patients and controls contained under 35 shared sequences. Patients were compared with controls for CD8+ Simpson's diversity, and no significant difference emerged.

An expansion of CD8+CD57+ cells by flow cytometry had been shown in patients chosen for sequencing. Therapy had not been given to patients before blood sampling. The receptor was derived from a human donor with aplastic anemia. The sequencing sample was made of sorted CD4+, CD8+, or CD8+CD57+ T cells (not recorded which) from PBMCs.

The CDR3 protein is CASSFGTSYEQYF. CDR3 in DNA: TGTGCCAGCAGTTTCGGTACCTCCTACGAGCAGTACTTC. The chain carries TRBV12-3 or TRBV12-4 and TRBJ2-7; D ambiguous. Deletions cut 3 bases from V and 0 bases from J, with 6 bases between. The CDR3 sequence is 13 residues long.